This TCR beta chain comes out of a study of CD8 T cells in ankylosing spondylitis. Study-wide results and limits: Made up of about eight highly homologous variants, a TCR beta motif appeared characteristic of ankylosing spondylitis blood.

A few counts support this clonotype. Its target is unknown. As the method for making TCR beta libraries, quantitative 5'-RACE with molecular barcodes was used. MiXCR, applied by TCRdb to the 5' RACE reads, yields one record per CDR3 protein. The sample has about 440,000 distinct CDR3 sequences; 17% are singletons. Sequencing input: blood, either unsorted or a sorted T cell fraction (not recorded which). The clonotype originates from a male donor with ankylosing spondylitis.

In DNA form, the CDR3 reads TGTGCCAGCACCCGATCGGGTGAGGGTGTAGGGTCACCCCTCCACTTT. Its protein product is CASTRSGEGVGSPLHF. The V and J genes are TRBV9 and TRBJ1-6; no clear D. Germline CDR1 is SGDLS and CDR2 is YYNGEE. There are 16 residues in the CDR3. V lost 6 bases and J 10 bases, leaving 23 bases between the germline ends.